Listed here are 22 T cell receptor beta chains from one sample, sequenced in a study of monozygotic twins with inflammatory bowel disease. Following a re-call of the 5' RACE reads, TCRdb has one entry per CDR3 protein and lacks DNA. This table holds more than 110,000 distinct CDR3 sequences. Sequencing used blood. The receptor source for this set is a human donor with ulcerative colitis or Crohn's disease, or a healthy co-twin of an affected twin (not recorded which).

The CDR3 loop is CASRFAGNYGYTF. This chain links TRBV5-4 with TRBJ1-2. There are 13 residues in the CDR3. Germline CDR1 is SGHNT and CDR2 is YYREEE (reference sequence). Full variable domain (outside the CDR3, taken from reference TRBV5-4 and TRBJ1-2): ETGVTQSPTHLIKTRGQQVTLRCSSQSGHNTVSWYQQALGQGPQFIFQYYREEENGRGNFPPRFSGLQFPNYSSELNVNALELDDSALYLCASRFAGNYGYTFGSGTRLTVV.

The chain's CDR3 is CASATGGLYNEQFF. V usage is TRBV7-2 and J usage is TRBJ2-1. Germline V gene lookup returns CDR1 SGHTA and CDR2 FQGNSA. This CDR3 contains 14 residues.

The CDR3 reads CASSINSGAKDTQYF. The chain links TRBV19 to TRBJ2-3; TCRdb gives TRBD1 as the D gene, but with no DNA this cannot be confirmed. The CDR3 is made up of 15 amino acids. Germline CDR1 LNHDA, CDR2 SQIVND (reference sequence). Combining the CDR3 with reference TRBV19 and TRBJ2-3 gives the whole variable domain DGGITQSPKYLFRKEGQNVTLSCEQNLNHDAMYWYRQDPGQGLRLIYYSQIVNDFQKGDIAEGYSVSREKKESFPLTVTSAQKNPTAFYLCASSINSGAKDTQYFGPGTRLTVL.

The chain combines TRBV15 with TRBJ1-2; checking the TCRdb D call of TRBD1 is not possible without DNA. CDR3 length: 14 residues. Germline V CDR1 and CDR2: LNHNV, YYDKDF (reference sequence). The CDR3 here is CATSRDSTGGDYTF.

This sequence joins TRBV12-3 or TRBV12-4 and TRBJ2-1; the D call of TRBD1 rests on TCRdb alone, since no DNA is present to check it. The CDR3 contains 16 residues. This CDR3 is CASSRRQGGSYNEQFF.

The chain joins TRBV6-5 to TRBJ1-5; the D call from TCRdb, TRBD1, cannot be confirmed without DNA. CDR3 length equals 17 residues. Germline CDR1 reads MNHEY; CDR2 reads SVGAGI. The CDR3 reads CASSSGATGLSNQPQHF.

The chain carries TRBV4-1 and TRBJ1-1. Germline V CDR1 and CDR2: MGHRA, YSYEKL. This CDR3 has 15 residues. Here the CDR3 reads CASSQDPQWNTEAFF.

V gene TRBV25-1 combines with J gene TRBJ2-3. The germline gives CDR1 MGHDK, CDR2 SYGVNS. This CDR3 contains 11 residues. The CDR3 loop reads CASDLGDTQYF. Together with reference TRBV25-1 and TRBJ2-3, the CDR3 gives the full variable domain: EADIYQTPRYLVIGTGKKITLECSQTMGHDKMYWYQQDPGMELHLIHYSYGVNSTEKGDLSSESTVSRIRTEHFPLTLESARPSHTSQYLCASDLGDTQYFGPGTRLTVL.

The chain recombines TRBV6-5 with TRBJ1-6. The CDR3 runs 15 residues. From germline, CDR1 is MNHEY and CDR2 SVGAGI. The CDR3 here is CASSYSRPYNSPLHF.

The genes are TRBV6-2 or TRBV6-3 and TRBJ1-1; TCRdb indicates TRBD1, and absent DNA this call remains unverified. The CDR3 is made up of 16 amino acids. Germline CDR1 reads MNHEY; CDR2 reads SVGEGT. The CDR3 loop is CASSRMRTGGNTEAFF.

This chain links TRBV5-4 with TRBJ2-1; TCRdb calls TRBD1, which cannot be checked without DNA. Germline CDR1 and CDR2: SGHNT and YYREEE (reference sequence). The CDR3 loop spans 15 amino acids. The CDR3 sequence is CATRPAPVSYNEQFF.

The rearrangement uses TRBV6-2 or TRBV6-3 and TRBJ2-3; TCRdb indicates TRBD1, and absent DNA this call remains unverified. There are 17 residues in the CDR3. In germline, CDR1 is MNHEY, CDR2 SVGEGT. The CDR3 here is CASSYSPRDSHTDTQYF.

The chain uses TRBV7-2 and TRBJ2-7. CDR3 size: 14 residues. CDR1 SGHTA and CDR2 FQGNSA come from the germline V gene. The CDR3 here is CASSLRGISYEQYF.

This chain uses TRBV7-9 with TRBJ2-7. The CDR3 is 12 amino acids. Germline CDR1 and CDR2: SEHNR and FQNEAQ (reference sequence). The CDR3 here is CASSQKEYEQYF.

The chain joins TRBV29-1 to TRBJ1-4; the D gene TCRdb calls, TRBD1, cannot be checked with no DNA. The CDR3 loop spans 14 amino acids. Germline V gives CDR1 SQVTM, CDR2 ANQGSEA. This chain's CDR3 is CSVTPGQNNEKLFF. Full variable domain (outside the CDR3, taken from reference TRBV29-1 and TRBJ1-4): SAVISQKPSRDICQRGTSLTIQCQVDSQVTMMFWYRQQPGQSLTLIATANQGSEATYESGFVIDKFPISRPNLTFSTLTVSNMSPEDSSIYLCSVTPGQNNEKLFFGSGTQLSVL.

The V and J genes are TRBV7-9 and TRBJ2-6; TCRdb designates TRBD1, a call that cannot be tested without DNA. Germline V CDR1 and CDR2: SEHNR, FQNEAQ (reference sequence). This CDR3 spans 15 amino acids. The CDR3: CASSRQVSGANVLTF.

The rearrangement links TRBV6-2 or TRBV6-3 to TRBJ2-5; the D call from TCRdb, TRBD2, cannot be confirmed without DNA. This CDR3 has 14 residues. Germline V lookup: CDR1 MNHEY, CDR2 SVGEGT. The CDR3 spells CASRRRERQETQYF.

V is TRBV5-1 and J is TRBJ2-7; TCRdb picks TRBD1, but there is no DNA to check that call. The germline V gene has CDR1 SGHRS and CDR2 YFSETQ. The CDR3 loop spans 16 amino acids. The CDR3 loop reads CASSSTGLTGSGEQYF.

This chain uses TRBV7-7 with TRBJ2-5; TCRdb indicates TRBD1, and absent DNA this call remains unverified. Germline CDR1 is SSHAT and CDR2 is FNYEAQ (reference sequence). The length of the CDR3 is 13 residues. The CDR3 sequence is CASASDRGETQYF. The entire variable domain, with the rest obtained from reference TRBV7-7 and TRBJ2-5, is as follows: GAGVSQSPRYKVTKRGQDVTLRCDPISSHATLYWYQQALGQGPEFLTYFNYEAQPDKSGLPSDRFSAERPEGSISTLTIQRTEQRDSAMYRCASASDRGETQYFGPGTRLLVL.

CDR3 sequence: CASSLGRNYEQYF. The J gene is TRBJ2-7, the V gene TRBV7-9. Germline V gives CDR1 SEHNR, CDR2 FQNEAQ (reference sequence). The length of the CDR3 is 13 residues.

CDR3 loop: CASSWEVGGSGRVPYNEQFF. The V call is TRBV7-8, the J call TRBJ2-1; TCRdb designates TRBD2, a call that cannot be tested without DNA. The V gene's germline CDR1 is SGHVS and CDR2 FQNEAQ. CDR3 length: 20 residues.

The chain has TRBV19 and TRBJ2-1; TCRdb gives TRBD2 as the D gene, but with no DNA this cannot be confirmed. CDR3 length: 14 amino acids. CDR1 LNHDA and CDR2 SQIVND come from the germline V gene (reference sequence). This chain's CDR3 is CASSPQPGRLEQFF.